This entry features one T cell receptor beta chain sequence. Its antigen is currently unknown. The V end lost 0 bases, the J end lost 2 bases, and 8 bases lay between the germline ends. The CDR3 is made up of 14 amino acids. CDR1 is SGHKS, CDR2 YYEKEE, per germline (reference sequence). This entry belongs to a study of radiotherapy plus CTLA-4 blockade in lung cancer. Study-level findings and limits: Tumor-derived TCR clones expanded in blood after radiotherapy plus ipilimumab.

The assay was immunoSEQ multiplex PCR, and TCRdb's table has in-frame clones only and misses some. This repertoire shows about 32,000 clones, roughly four fifths found once; its top ten account for approximately 25%. The chain carries TRBV5-5 and TRBJ1-2; D gene unclear. This material consisted of peripheral blood, taken from a patient treated with radiotherapy plus ipilimumab. This clonotype was sampled from a human donor with non-small cell lung cancer that progressed on radiotherapy plus ipilimumab. CDR3 amino acids: CASSLAVVNYGYTF. CDR3 DNA sequence: TGTGCCAGCAGCTTGGCCGTAGTAAACTATGGCTACACCTTC.